This T cell receptor (beta chain) was profiled in a study of T cell responses to AZD1222 COVID-19 vaccine. The germline CDR1 and CDR2 sequences are SQVTM and ANQGSEA. With 3 bases removed from V and 4 bases from J, the gap between germline ends came to 15 bases. CDR3 length: 14 residues. The method was immunoSEQ multiplex PCR; TCRdb's version includes in-frame clones alone and lacks a portion of them. The data contain about 100,000 clones, roughly 86% of them singletons. The clonotype originates from an adult who received the MenACWY meningococcal vaccine as a control. The V and J genes are TRBV29-1 and TRBJ1-1; a possible D gene is TRBD1 (6 bases). This material consisted of peripheral blood, taken 28 days after the second dose of the MenACWY control vaccine. The CDR3 DNA is TGCAGCGTTGAGGAGCGGGGGGGCTCCACTGAAGCTTTCTTT. It specifies CSVEERGGSTEAFF.